This passage covers 9 T cell receptor beta chains from one sample sequenced in a study of shared clonotypes between healthy human individuals. Measured with immunoSEQ multiplex PCR; TCRdb has only the in-frame clones, and not every one. The repertoire holds about 490,000 clones, with around 79% as singletons. The sample taken for sequencing was PBMCs. Receptor source: a woman aged 40 to 49 in good health. Some clones in this sample may be carry-over from other donors' samples.

The chain couples TRBV4-1 to TRBJ2-5; D perhaps matches TRBD1 (6 bases). Germline loops: CDR1 MGHRA, CDR2 YSYEKL. The V gene lost 4 bases and the J gene lost 5 bases, with 17 bases spanning the gap. This CDR3 is built from 15 residues. The chain's CDR3 is CASSRIGGNGETQYF. CDR3 nucleotides: TGCGCCAGCAGCCGGATAGGGGGTAACGGGGAGACCCAGTACTTC.

This sequence joins TRBV19 and TRBJ1-5; the match to TRBD1 covers 10 bases. This CDR3 has 19 residues. The junction had 13 bases not matched to a gene; V was cut back by 4 bases and J by 1 base. Per the germline V gene, CDR1 is LNHDA and CDR2 is SQIVND (reference sequence). In DNA, the CDR3 is TGTGCCAGTAGTACCCCGACAGGGGGCGGGCTATGGAGCAATCAGCCCCAGCATTTT. This encodes CASSTPTGGGLWSNQPQHF.

The chain carries TRBV7-2 and TRBJ2-3; a weak D match, TRBD2 (6 bases). The germline V gene has CDR1 SGHTA and CDR2 FQGNSA. V was cut by 1 base and J by 2 bases, with 10 bases left in between. The CDR3 spans 15 residues. In DNA form, the CDR3 reads TGTGCCAGCAGCTTAGTGGGCGGGACCACAGATACGCAGTATTTT. This sequence encodes CASSLVGGTTDTQYF.

This chain uses TRBV6-1 with TRBJ1-1, with TRBD1 matching 8 bases. J was trimmed by 5 bases and V by 5 bases; bases with no gene match: 4. CDR1 and CDR2 (germline): MNHNS, SASEGT. The CDR3 has 13 amino acids. This CDR3 reads CASSQGALTEAFF. In DNA form, the CDR3 reads TGTGCCAGCAGTCAGGGGGCGCTGACTGAAGCTTTCTTT.

The chain links TRBV10-3 to TRBJ1-1; D is possibly TRBD1 (6 bases). There are 13 residues in the CDR3. The germline gives CDR1 ENHRY, CDR2 SYGVKD. Between the trimmed V and J ends, which lost 4 bases and 8 bases, there was a span of 14 bases. CDR3 in amino acids: CAISGPGAIEAFF. The CDR3 DNA sequence: TGTGCCATCAGTGGGCCAGGGGCTATAGAAGCTTTCTTT.

The rearrangement links TRBV6-5 to TRBJ1-1; D ambiguous. The CDR3 is made up of 16 amino acids. V lost 4 bases to trimming and J lost 3 bases, with 18 bases between them. CDR1 and CDR2 (germline): MNHEY, SVGAGI. The CDR3 spells CASSSHRGGEDTEAFF. The CDR3, as DNA: TGTGCCAGCAGTTCCCACCGGGGTGGGGAGGACACTGAAGCTTTCTTT.

This clone was detected only once. The chain has TRBV7-2 and TRBJ2-3; D perhaps matches TRBD1 (6 bases). This CDR3 is 13 amino acids long. Germline assignment: CDR1 SGHTA and CDR2 FQGNSA. Trimming removed 8 bases from V and 2 bases from J, with 11 bases in between. In DNA form, the CDR3 reads TGTGCCAGCGACGACAGGAACACAGATACGCAGTATTTT. Its translation: CASDDRNTDTQYF.

This clone was counted once. The chain combines TRBV28 with TRBJ1-4; D perhaps matches TRBD1 (5 bases). Germline-derived CDR1 and CDR2 are MDHEN and SYDVKM. Between the trimmed V and J ends, which lost 8 bases and 10 bases, there was a span of 20 bases. The CDR3 is 14 amino acids. CDR3 DNA sequence: TGTGCCAGCGGAGCGCCAGGGATGTCCGCAAAACTGTTTTTT. It translates to CASGAPGMSAKLFF.

The chain uses TRBV19 and TRBJ2-1; 7 positions match TRBD2. This CDR3 has 15 residues. Trimming removed 10 bases from V and 4 bases from J; junction bases left unmatched: 13. Germline V lookup: CDR1 LNHDA, CDR2 SQIVND (reference sequence). This CDR3 reads CATKTSQTAYNEQFF. CDR3 in DNA: TGTGCCACCAAGACTAGCCAAACCGCGTACAATGAGCAGTTCTTC.